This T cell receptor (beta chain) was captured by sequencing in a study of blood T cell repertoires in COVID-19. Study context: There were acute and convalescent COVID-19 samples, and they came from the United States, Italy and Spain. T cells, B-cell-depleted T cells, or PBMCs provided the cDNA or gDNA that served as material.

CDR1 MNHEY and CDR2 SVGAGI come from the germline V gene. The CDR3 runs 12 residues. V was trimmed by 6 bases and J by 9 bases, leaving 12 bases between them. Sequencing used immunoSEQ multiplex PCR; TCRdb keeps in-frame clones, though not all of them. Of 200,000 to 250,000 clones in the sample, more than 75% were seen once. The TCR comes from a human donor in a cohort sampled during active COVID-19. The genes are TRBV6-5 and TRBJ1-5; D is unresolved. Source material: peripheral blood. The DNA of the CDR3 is TGTGCCAGCAGCCGTCGCGATGGGCCCCAGCATTTT. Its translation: CASSRRDGPQHF.